The 11 T cell receptor beta chains given below trace back to one sample, sequenced in a study of blood T cell repertoires in COVID-19. Data came from immunoSEQ multiplex PCR; TCRdb stores just in-frame clones and leaves some out. The repertoire holds over 250,000 clones, with about 90% as singletons. The specimen sequenced was PBMCs or T cells enriched from blood (not recorded which). Source of these receptors: a woman aged 25 to 39 who had recovered from COVID-19.

This clone was observed a few times. V is TRBV19 and J is TRBJ2-2; 11 positions match TRBD1. CDR1 is LNHDA, CDR2 SQIVND, per germline (reference sequence). With 4 bases clipped from V and 5 bases from J, the junction kept 3 bases outside the gene matches. This CDR3 is 15 amino acids long. In nucleotides, the CDR3 is TGTGCCAGTAGTACCGGGACAGGGGGGACCGGGGAGCTGTTTTTT. Its protein is CASSTGTGGTGELFF.

The rearrangement joins TRBV7-8 to TRBJ2-3, with a tentative D call TRBD1 (5 bases). Germline CDR1 is SGHVS and CDR2 is FQNEAQ. V was trimmed by 5 bases and J by 0 bases, leaving 12 bases between them. The CDR3 covers 15 residues. CDR3 bases: TGTGCCAGCAGCACGACAGTATCCAGCACAGATACGCAGTATTTT. This sequence encodes CASSTTVSSTDTQYF.

The chain has TRBV15 and TRBJ1-2; tentative D call: TRBD1 (6 bases). Trimming took 6 bases from V and 4 from J, leaving 15 bases between them. CDR3 length: 14 residues. Germline V gene sequence: CDR1 LNHNV, CDR2 YYDKDF (reference sequence). The CDR3 DNA reads TGTGCCACCAGTCTACCAGGGGTCGGCTATGGCTACACCTTC. Translating gives CATSLPGVGYGYTF.

The rearrangement joins TRBV5-1 to TRBJ1-2; TRBD1 aligns across 9 bases. Trimming took 4 bases from V and 11 from J; bases not matched to a gene: 6. This CDR3 has 12 amino acids. The germline CDR1 and CDR2 sequences are SGHRS and YFSETQ. The CDR3 sequence: CASSPGQGYYTF. The CDR3 DNA reads TGCGCCAGCAGCCCGGGACAGGGTTATTACACCTTC.

The chain couples TRBV28 to TRBJ1-4, with D possibly matching TRBD1 (5 bases). Per the germline V gene, CDR1 is MDHEN and CDR2 is SYDVKM. V lost 2 bases and J 5 bases, leaving 12 bases between the germline ends. This CDR3 spans 15 amino acids. This chain's CDR3 is CASSLIGRENEKLFF. CDR3 DNA: TGTGCCAGCAGTTTAATAGGCAGGGAAAATGAAAAACTGTTTTTT.

V gene TRBV3-1 (or the pseudogene TRBV3-2) combines with J gene TRBJ2-1; D remains ambiguous. V was pared by 5 bases and J by 0 bases, with 11 bases between. The germline V gene encodes CDR1 LGHDT and CDR2 YNNKEL (reference sequence). CDR3 length: 15 residues. The CDR3 coding sequence is TGTGCCAGCAGCAACAGCCCCGGCTCCTACAATGAGCAGTTCTTC. Translation gives CASSNSPGSYNEQFF.

The chain is built from TRBV7-2 and TRBJ2-7, with TRBD2 as a possible D gene (5 bases). CDR1 is SGHTA, CDR2 FQGNSA, per germline. This CDR3 comprises 16 residues. V gave up 3 bases and J gave up 1 base, with 16 bases separating them. CDR3 loop: CASSLGGLVQSYEQYF. DNA of the CDR3: TGTGCCAGCAGCTTGGGCGGACTCGTACAATCCTACGAGCAGTACTTC.

V and J are TRBV7-9 and TRBJ2-7, with D possibly being TRBD1 (5 bases). V was trimmed by 5 bases and J by 1 base, leaving 9 bases between them. Germline values: CDR1 SEHNR, CDR2 FQNEAQ (reference sequence). The CDR3 loop spans 13 amino acids. CDR3 region: CASSPGNSYEQYF. The CDR3 nucleotides are TGTGCCAGCAGCCCAGGGAATTCCTACGAGCAGTACTTC.

The V call is TRBV27, the J call TRBJ2-7, with TRBD1 as a possible D gene (5 bases). Trimming stripped 4 bases from V and 0 bases from J, with 13 bases between. The CDR3 loop spans 15 amino acids. Germline V gene data show CDR1 as MNHEY and CDR2 as SMNVEV (reference sequence). The CDR3 spells CASSWGRPNSYEQYF. CDR3 coding DNA: TGTGCCAGCAGTTGGGGCAGACCTAACTCCTACGAGCAGTACTTC.

This chain connects TRBV7-9 to TRBJ1-1, with D uncertain. V lost 4 bases and J 3 bases, leaving 12 bases between the germline ends. The germline V gene encodes CDR1 SEHNR and CDR2 FQNEAQ (reference sequence). The CDR3 is made up of 14 amino acids. The CDR3 bases are TGTGCCAGCAGCTCCGGGGTGAGGGACACTGAAGCTTTCTTT. It codes for CASSSGVRDTEAFF.

This sequence joins TRBV7-9 and TRBJ1-1; 7 bases are a match to TRBD1. This CDR3 region has 13 residues. The junction had 6 bases not matched to a gene; V was cut back by 5 bases and J by 6 bases. In germline, CDR1 is SEHNR, CDR2 FQNEAQ (reference sequence). The CDR3 sequence: CASSGYRGPEAFF. CDR3 in DNA: TGTGCCAGCAGCGGATACAGGGGTCCTGAAGCTTTCTTT.